Each of the 14 T cell receptor beta chains below was sequenced from the same sample in a study of blood T cells in healthy people across ages. Using a J-beta primer mix together with a sample-barcoded 5' primer, a second PCR was run for roughly 6 to 12 cycles. TCRdb re-derived calls from the 5' RACE reads in MiXCR, one entry per CDR3 protein. This sample has 890,000 or so distinct CDR3 sequences; around 68% occur once, and the top ten carry roughly 26%. Sequencing used blood. The receptors originated from a man younger than 40 in good health.

This clonotype was detected only a few times. J is TRBJ2-5 and V is TRBV29-1, with D unresolved. The V and J ends lost 2 bases and 5 bases respectively, with 18 bases between them. Germline CDR1 reads SQVTM; CDR2 reads ANQGSEA. The CDR3 is 15 residues long. The CDR3 here is CSVERTNQPQETQYF. In DNA form, the CDR3 reads TGCAGCGTTGAACGGACCAACCAACCCCAGGAGACCCAGTACTTC.

The rearrangement joins TRBV29-1 to TRBJ2-1, with 11 bases fitting TRBD2. Germline V lookup: CDR1 SQVTM, CDR2 ANQGSEA. J was trimmed by 8 bases and V by 1 base; bases with no gene match: 4. The length of the CDR3 is 14 residues. Here the CDR3 DNA reads TGCAGCGTTGAAGGGCTAGCGGGGGGTTATGAGCAGTTCTTC. Its protein product is CSVEGLAGGYEQFF.

Of note for this clonotype: One base away lies a much larger clone, so this may be a sequencing read error. V usage is TRBV6-5 and J usage is TRBJ2-7; perhaps TRBD2 as D (5 bases). The CDR3 runs 13 residues. Germline CDR1 is MNHEY and CDR2 is SVGAGI. The chain's CDR3 is CASSDSRGYEQYF. CDR3 nucleotide sequence: TGTGCCAGCAGTGACTCGAGAGGGTACGAGCAGTACTTC.

CDR3 sequence (DNA): TGTGCCAGCAGCTTAGTTCGGGGGGAGGAAAACATTCAGTACTTC. Its protein product is CASSLVRGEENIQYF. The rearrangement links TRBV7-2 to TRBJ2-4; TRBD2 matches 7 bases. V trimming: 1 base; J trimming: 5 bases; junction bases outside the gene matches: 5. This CDR3 has 15 residues. Germline loops: CDR1 SGHTA, CDR2 FQGNSA.

This clonotype came up many times. The chain couples TRBV7-2 to TRBJ2-1; 10 bases are shared with TRBD2. This CDR3 is 15 amino acids long. V lost 4 bases and J lost 7; bases outside the gene matches: 7. The V gene's germline CDR1 is SGHTA and CDR2 FQGNSA. CDR3 in DNA: TGTGCCAGCAGCTCGCAGCGGGGGGGAAGGAATGAGCAGTTCTTC. Encoded protein: CASSSQRGGRNEQFF.

The rearrangement joins TRBV7-9 to TRBJ2-1; 8 nucleotides match TRBD1. With V trimmed by 10 bases and J by 7 bases, 15 bases remained unmatched. CDR1 is SEHNR and CDR2 is FQNEAQ in the germline V gene (reference sequence). The CDR3 is 15 amino acids. The CDR3 reads CATWTSRTGSNEQFF. CDR3 nucleotides: TGTGCCACTTGGACTTCGCGGACAGGGTCGAATGAGCAGTTCTTC.

The rearrangement uses TRBV12-3 or TRBV12-4 and TRBJ1-4; 8 nucleotides line up with TRBD1. The CDR3 totals 16 residues. V dropped 4 bases and J dropped 2; count of bases not matched to a gene: 6. The CDR3 DNA reads as TGTGCCAGCAGTTCCGGGACAGGTTACACTAATGAAAAACTGTTTTTT. Its translation is CASSSGTGYTNEKLFF.

This clonotype was seen only a few times. The chain is built from TRBV29-1 and TRBJ1-2; TRBD1 is a possible D gene (6 bases). CDR3 size: 16 residues. Trimming pared 0 bases from V and 4 bases from J, leaving 18 bases between. The germline CDR1 and CDR2 sequences are SQVTM and ANQGSEA. CDR3 sequence: CSVEDRPGALSYGYTF. In nucleotides, the CDR3 is TGCAGCGTTGAAGATCGCCCGGGGGCCCTCTCCTATGGCTACACCTTC.

The table lists this clonotype with a few counts. The CDR3, as DNA: TGTGCCAGCAGCTTAGACTTGGCAGGGGGCAGGGAGTACTTC. This translates into CASSLDLAGGREYF. This chain joins TRBV7-9 and TRBJ2-5; TRBD1 matches at 8 bases. This CDR3 contains 14 residues. Trimming at V came to 1 base and at J to 12 bases, leaving 10 bases not matched to a gene. CDR1 and CDR2 from the germline V gene are SEHNR and FQNEAQ (reference sequence).

The genes are TRBV2 and TRBJ1-2; D ambiguous. Germline CDR1 is SNHLY and CDR2 is FYNNEI. V lost 7 bases to trimming and J lost 0 bases, with 9 bases between them. The CDR3 is made up of 13 amino acids. CDR3 sequence: CASMVQPNYGYTF. The CDR3 region has the DNA TGTGCCAGCATGGTACAACCTAACTATGGCTACACCTTC.

The chain couples TRBV12-3 or TRBV12-4 to TRBJ1-5, with D perhaps TRBD1 (5 bases). The CDR3 length is 14 residues. Trimming left V 3 bases short and J 11 bases short, with 17 bases between. Here the CDR3 DNA reads TGTGCCAGCAGTTTGGGGAAGGGGACTTGGGCCCAGCATTTT. As protein: CASSLGKGTWAQHF.

The genes are TRBV20-1 and TRBJ2-5; the D gene could be TRBD1 or TRBD2 (5 bases each). CDR3 length: 15 residues. The V end was cut by 3 bases, the J end by 7 bases, with 21 bases between. Germline CDR1 and CDR2: DFQATT and SNEGSKA (reference sequence). CDR3 amino acids: CSASWGTPPWGTQYF. CDR3 DNA sequence: TGCAGTGCTAGCTGGGGGACGCCACCTTGGGGGACCCAGTACTTC.

There are a few counts of this clonotype. The chain uses TRBV18 and TRBJ2-5; TRBD1 agrees at 7 bases. Per the germline V gene, CDR1 is KGHSH and CDR2 is LQKENI. CDR3 length equals 15 residues. The trim removed 0 bases at V and 0 bases at J, leaving 1 base unmatched. The CDR3 reads CASSPPGQNQETQYF. The CDR3 DNA sequence: TGTGCCAGCTCACCACCGGGACAGAACCAAGAGACCCAGTACTTC. The whole variable domain, remainder taken from reference TRBV18 and TRBJ2-5, is NAGVMQNPRHLVRRRGQEARLRCSPMKGHSHVYWYRQLPEEGLKFMVYLQKENIIDESGMPKERFSAEFPKEGPSILRIQQVVRGDSAAYFCASSPPGQNQETQYFGPGTRLLVL.

This clonotype has ten or more counts. The chain employs TRBV7-9 and TRBJ1-4; D call uncertain. Germline CDR1 is SEHNR and CDR2 is FQNEAQ (reference sequence). Trimming pared 4 bases from V and 0 bases from J, leaving 6 bases between. There are 14 residues in the CDR3. CDR3 DNA sequence: TGTGCCAGCAGCTCCGGGGCAACTAATGAAAAACTGTTTTTT. Its translation is CASSSGATNEKLFF. Supplemented by reference TRBV7-9 and TRBJ1-4, the full variable domain reads DTGVSQNPRHKITKRGQNVTFRCDPISEHNRLYWYRQTLGQGPEFLTYFQNEAQLEKSRLLSDRFSAERPKGSFSTLEIQRTEQGDSAMYLCASSSGATNEKLFFGSGTQLSVL.